Listed below are T cell receptor beta chains from one sample, sequenced in a study of early T cells in non-severe SARS-CoV-2 infection. One entry per CDR3 protein, called by TCRdb with MiXCR from the 5' RACE reads. The sample records about 25,000 distinct CDR3 sequences, 4.8% being singletons. Sequenced: whole blood. The receptors shown here come from an adult who was a healthcare worker with PCR-confirmed SARS-CoV-2 infection or an uninfected control (not recorded which). Each CDR3 is given with its conserved first and last residue. The order of the fields is clone size, D gene, J gene, V gene, CDR3 DNA, CDR3 protein. The D gene is left open where the match is weak. Part of the rows lack a size; the others show once, few, many or a class for expanded clones.

>many|.|TRBJ1-1|TRBV12-3/TRBV12-4
TGTGCCAGCACCCCTCATGGGGTTTTGGACACTGAAGCTTTCTTT
CASTPHGVLDTEAFF
>many|.|TRBJ1-5|TRBV20-1
TGCAGTGCTAGAGATCGGGGGGCGGGCCAGCCCCAGCATTTT
CSARDRGAGQPQHF
>.|.|TRBJ2-1|TRBV18
TGTGCCAGCTCACCACGGGAGGGACAGGACTACAATGAGCAGTTCTTC
CASSPREGQDYNEQFF
>.|.|TRBJ2-7|TRBV27
TGTGCCAGCACCGCCTATGACGGGAATTTCGAGCAGTACTTC
CASTAYDGNFEQYF
>.|TRBD1|TRBJ2-5|TRBV5-1
TGCGCCAGCAGCTTGATCCGACAGGGACAAGAGACCCAGTACTTC
CASSLIRQGQETQYF
>many|TRBD2|TRBJ2-3|TRBV9
TGTGCCAGCAGCGTACACGATAGCGGGAGGGCAGATACGCAGTATTTT
CASSVHDSGRADTQYF
>many|.|TRBJ1-1|TRBV2
TGTGCCAGCAGTCCCTCCAGAGGACGGCCTGAAGCTTTCTTT
CASSPSRGRPEAFF
>many|.|TRBJ2-5|TRBV25-1
TGTGCCAGCAGTGAATCTTCTATTCTCCAAGAGACCCAGTACTTC
CASSESSILQETQYF
>many|TRBD1|TRBJ1-1|TRBV13
TGTGCCAGCAGCCCCAGGGACAGCCCGTCCGACACTGAAGCTTTCTTT
CASSPRDSPSDTEAFF
>.|.|TRBJ1-1|TRBV3-1
TGTGCCAGCAGCCAAGCCGGGAGTTGGGAAGCTTTCTTT
CASSQAGSWEAFF
>few|TRBD2|TRBJ2-1|TRBV27
TGTGCCAGCAGTCTACTAGCGGGAGTTTTTCATGAGCAGTTCTTC
CASSLLAGVFHEQFF
>many|.|TRBJ1-6|TRBV7-3
TGTGCCAGCAGCCGTTGGAATTCACCCCTCCACTTT
CASSRWNSPLHF
>many|TRBD2|TRBJ2-3|TRBV20-1
TGCAGTGCTAGATGGGCTAGCGGACCTAGCACAGATACGCAGTATTTT
CSARWASGPSTDTQYF
>many|.|TRBJ1-2|TRBV10-3
TGTGCCATCAGGGACACTAACTATGGCTACACCTTC
CAIRDTNYGYTF
>.|.|TRBJ1-5|TRBV28
TGTGCCAGCAGTTTGTGGGGGAGTAGCGGCAATCAGCCCCAGCATTTT
CASSLWGSSGNQPQHF
>many|.|TRBJ2-1|TRBV6-2/TRBV6-3
TGTGCCAGCAGTTACTTTTACTCCAATGAGCAGTTCTTC
CASSYFYSNEQFF
>many|.|TRBJ1-1|TRBV12-3/TRBV12-4
TGTGCCAGCAGTCCCCGGGATGAAGCTTTCTTT
CASSPRDEAFF
>.|.|TRBJ1-5|TRBV12-3/TRBV12-4
TGTGCCAGCAGTTTAAATCGGGCGGCGGGCAATCAGCCCCAGCATTTT
CASSLNRAAGNQPQHF
>few|.|TRBJ2-1|TRBV5-1
TGCGCCAGCAGCTTGGACGGGGTTATCAATGAGCAGTTCTTC
CASSLDGVINEQFF
>many|.|TRBJ1-2|TRBV12-3/TRBV12-4
TGTGCCAGCAGACCCGACGCCGCCAACTATGGCTACACCTTC
CASRPDAANYGYTF
>many|.|TRBJ2-1|TRBV30
TGTGCCTACAATGAGCAGTTCTTC
CAYNEQFF
>.|TRBD2|TRBJ2-5|TRBV11-2
TGTGCCAGCAGCTTAGCGGGGGGCCAAGAGACCCAGTACTTC
CASSLAGGQETQYF
>many|.|TRBJ2-1|TRBV7-3
TGTGCCAGCAGCTTTCGTGGGTCGAGCTCCTACAATGAGCAGTTCTTC
CASSFRGSSSYNEQFF
>few|.|TRBJ2-3|TRBV6-5
TGTGCCAGCAGTTCCGATATAGATACGCAGTATTTT
CASSSDIDTQYF
>medium-sized|.|TRBJ2-3|TRBV3-1
TGTGCCAGCAGCCAAGTATCGGGGTTCACAGATACGCAGTATTTT
CASSQVSGFTDTQYF
>many|TRBD1|TRBJ1-4|TRBV7-2
TGTGCCAGCAGCCGCGACAGGGGTGAAAAACTGTTTTTT
CASSRDRGEKLFF
>.|TRBD1|TRBJ1-6|TRBV6-5
TGTGCCAGCACGAGACAGGGACGGGATTCACCCCTCCACTTT
CASTRQGRDSPLHF
>many|.|TRBJ2-1|TRBV12-3/TRBV12-4
TGTGCCAGCAGTGTACGGCGGGCCTTACTATACAATGAGCAGTTCTTC
CASSVRRALLYNEQFF
>many|TRBD1|TRBJ1-5|TRBV2
TGTGCCAGCTGGCCAGGGGGTAACCAGCCCCAGCATTTT
CASWPGGNQPQHF
>few|.|TRBJ1-5|TRBV13
TGTGCCAGCAGCTTAGGCCTTGACGATAGTCAGCCCCAGCATTTT
CASSLGLDDSQPQHF
>.|.|TRBJ2-7|TRBV12-3/TRBV12-4
TGTGCCAGCAGTTTTCGGCGCTACGAGCAGTACTTC
CASSFRRYEQYF
>.|.|TRBJ2-2|TRBV2
TGTGCCAGCAGTGAGGCAGCCACCGGGGAGCTGTTTTTT
CASSEAATGELFF
>many|.|TRBJ1-5|TRBV19
TGTGCCAGTAGTATCCGACAGTATAGCAATCAGCCCCAGCATTTT
CASSIRQYSNQPQHF
>many|.|TRBJ2-7|TRBV18
TGTGCCAGCTCACCAAGGGGAACTGACGAGCAGTACTTC
CASSPRGTDEQYF
>.|TRBD2|TRBJ2-5|TRBV9
TGTGCCAGCAGCGTAGGTTTAGCGGGTTTAGAGACCCAGTACTTC
CASSVGLAGLETQYF
>many|.|TRBJ2-4|TRBV5-1
TGCGCCAGCAGCGCGGGGTTAGGGGACAACCATTCCCTAGCCAAAAACATTCAGTACTTC
CASSAGLGDNHSLAKNIQYF
>few|.|TRBJ1-2|TRBV20-1
TGCAGTGCTAGAGACCCTAGGAGCTATGGCTACACCTTC
CSARDPRSYGYTF